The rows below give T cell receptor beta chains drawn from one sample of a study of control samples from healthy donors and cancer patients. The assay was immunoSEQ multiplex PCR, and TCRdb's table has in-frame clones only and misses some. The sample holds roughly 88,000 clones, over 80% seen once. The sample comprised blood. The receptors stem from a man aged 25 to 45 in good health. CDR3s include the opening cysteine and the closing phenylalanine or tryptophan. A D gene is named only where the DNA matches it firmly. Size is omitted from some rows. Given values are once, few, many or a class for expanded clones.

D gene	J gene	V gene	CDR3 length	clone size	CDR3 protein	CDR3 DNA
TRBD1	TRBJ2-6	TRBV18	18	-	CASSPGPTGPTGANVLTF	TGTGCCAGCTCACCAGGACCGACAGGGCCCACTGGGGCCAACGTCCTGACTTTC
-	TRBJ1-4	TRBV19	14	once	CASSFRRLNEKLFF	TGTGCCAGTAGTTTCAGACGTCTTAATGAAAAACTGTTTTTT
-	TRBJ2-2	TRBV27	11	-	CASSFGGELFF	TGTGCCAGCAGTTTTGGCGGGGAGCTGTTTTTT
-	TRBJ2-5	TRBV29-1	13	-	CSVPIGSQETQYF	TGCAGCGTCCCGATCGGATCACAAGAGACCCAGTACTTC
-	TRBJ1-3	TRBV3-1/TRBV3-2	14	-	CASSQGGSGNTIYF	TGTGCCAGCAGCCAAGGGGGTTCTGGAAACACCATATATTTT
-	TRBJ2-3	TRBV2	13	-	CASSLYESDTQYF	TGTGCCAGCAGTTTGTACGAGTCAGATACGCAGTATTTT
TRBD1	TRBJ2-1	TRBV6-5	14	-	CASSSGTGYNEQFF	TGTGCCAGCAGCTCCGGGACAGGGTACAATGAGCAGTTCTTC
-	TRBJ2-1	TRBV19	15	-	CASSISPGLHNEQFF	TGTGCCAGTAGTATATCACCGGGACTCCACAATGAGCAGTTCTTC
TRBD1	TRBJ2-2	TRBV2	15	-	CASSEIRGRSGELFF	TGTGCCAGCAGTGAAATCAGGGGGCGCAGCGGGGAGCTGTTTTTT
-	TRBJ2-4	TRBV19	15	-	CASSIGWGIINIQYF	TGTGCCAGTAGTATAGGCTGGGGCATTATCAACATTCAGTACTTC
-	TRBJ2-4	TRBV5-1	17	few	CASSPGERRLAKNIQYF	TGCGCCAGCAGCCCCGGAGAGAGGCGGTTAGCCAAAAACATTCAGTACTTC
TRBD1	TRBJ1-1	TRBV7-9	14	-	CARGTGQIGTEAFF	TGTGCCAGAGGGACAGGGCAAATCGGGACTGAAGCTTTCTTT
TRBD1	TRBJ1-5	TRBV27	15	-	CASSRDRASNQPQHF	TGTGCCAGCAGCAGGGACAGGGCTAGCAATCAGCCCCAGCATTTT
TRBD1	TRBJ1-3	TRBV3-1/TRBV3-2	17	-	CASSQERATGLGNTIYF	TGTGCCAGCAGCCAAGAAAGGGCGACAGGGTTAGGAAACACCATATATTTT
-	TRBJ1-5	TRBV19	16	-	CASSTSGGKYRQPQHF	TGTGCCAGTAGTACCTCCGGGGGGAAATACCGCCAGCCCCAGCATTTT
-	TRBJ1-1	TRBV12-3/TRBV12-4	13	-	CASTRRGGTEAFF	TGTGCCAGCACCCGGCGGGGGGGCACTGAAGCTTTCTTT
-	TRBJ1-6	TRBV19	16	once	CASSQITGKGNSPLHF	TGTGCCAGTAGCCAGATCACAGGTAAAGGAAATTCACCCCTCCACTTT
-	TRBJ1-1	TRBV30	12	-	CAWSRGATEAFF	TGTGCCTGGAGTCGGGGTGCCACTGAAGCTTTCTTT
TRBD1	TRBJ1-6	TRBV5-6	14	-	CASNFGQGDSPLHF	TGTGCCAGCAACTTCGGACAGGGTGATTCACCCCTCCACTTT
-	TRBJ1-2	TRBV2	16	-	CASTQQRIHTHYGYTF	TGTGCCAGCACCCAACAGAGGATCCATACTCACTATGGCTACACCTTC
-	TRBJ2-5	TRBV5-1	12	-	CASSSSSGTQYF	TGCGCCAGCAGCTCATCTTCCGGGACCCAGTACTTC
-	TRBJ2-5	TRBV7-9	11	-	CASSKEETQYF	TGTGCCAGCAGCAAAGAAGAGACCCAGTACTTC
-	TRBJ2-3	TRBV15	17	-	CATSPFGGRGSSDTQYF	TGTGCCACCAGTCCCTTTGGGGGTCGGGGGTCTTCAGATACGCAGTATTTT
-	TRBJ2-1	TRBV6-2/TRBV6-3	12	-	CASSWQGNEQFF	TGTGCCAGCAGTTGGCAGGGGAATGAGCAGTTCTTC
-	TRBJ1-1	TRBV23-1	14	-	CASTQPRGNTEAFF	TGCGCCAGCACCCAACCTCGGGGGAACACTGAAGCTTTCTTT
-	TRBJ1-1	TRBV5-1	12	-	CASSLEGIGAFF	TGCGCCAGCAGCTTGGAGGGGATCGGAGCTTTCTTT
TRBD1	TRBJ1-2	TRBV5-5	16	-	CASSLVAGTGRNGYTF	TGTGCCAGCAGCTTGGTGGCCGGGACAGGGAGGAATGGCTACACCTTC
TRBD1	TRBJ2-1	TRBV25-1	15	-	CASSGRDSFYNEQFF	TGTGCCAGCAGTGGCCGGGACAGTTTTTACAATGAGCAGTTCTTC
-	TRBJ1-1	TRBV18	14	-	CASSPKGEDTEAFF	TGTGCCAGCTCACCAAAAGGGGAGGACACTGAAGCTTTCTTT
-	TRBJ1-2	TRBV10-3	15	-	CATQSRGQTIYGYTF	TGTGCCACACAAAGTCGGGGACAAACCATTTATGGCTACACCTTC
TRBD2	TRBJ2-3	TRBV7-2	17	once	CASSSSVAGGGTDTQYF	TGTGCCAGCAGCTCCTCCGTAGCGGGGGGGGGCACAGATACGCAGTATTTT
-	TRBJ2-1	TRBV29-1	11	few	CSVDGGRAQFF	TGCAGCGTCGACGGGGGGCGGGCGCAGTTCTTC
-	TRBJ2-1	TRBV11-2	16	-	CASSLDGDPPRDEQFF	TGTGCCAGCAGCTTAGATGGGGACCCCCCTAGGGATGAGCAGTTCTTC
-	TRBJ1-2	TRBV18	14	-	CASSGELTPGGYTF	TGTGCCAGCTCAGGGGAACTCACGCCGGGAGGCTACACCTTC
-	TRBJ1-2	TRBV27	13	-	CASGPLTAYGYTF	TGTGCCAGCGGCCCCCTGACAGCCTATGGCTACACCTTC
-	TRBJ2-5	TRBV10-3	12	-	CAIAGNQETQYF	TGTGCCATCGCTGGCAACCAAGAGACCCAGTACTTC
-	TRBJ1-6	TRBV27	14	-	CASSFTGREAPLHF	TGTGCCAGCAGTTTTACTGGGAGAGAGGCACCCCTCCACTTT
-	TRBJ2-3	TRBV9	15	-	CASSVVVGGADTQYF	TGTGCCAGCAGCGTAGTTGTTGGGGGGGCGGATACGCAGTATTTT
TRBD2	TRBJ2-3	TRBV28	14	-	CASRFAGGADTQYF	TGTGCCAGCCGCTTCGCGGGGGGAGCAGATACGCAGTATTTT
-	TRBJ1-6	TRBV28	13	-	CASRNQGGSPLHF	TGTGCCAGCCGCAATCAGGGAGGCTCACCCCTCCACTTT